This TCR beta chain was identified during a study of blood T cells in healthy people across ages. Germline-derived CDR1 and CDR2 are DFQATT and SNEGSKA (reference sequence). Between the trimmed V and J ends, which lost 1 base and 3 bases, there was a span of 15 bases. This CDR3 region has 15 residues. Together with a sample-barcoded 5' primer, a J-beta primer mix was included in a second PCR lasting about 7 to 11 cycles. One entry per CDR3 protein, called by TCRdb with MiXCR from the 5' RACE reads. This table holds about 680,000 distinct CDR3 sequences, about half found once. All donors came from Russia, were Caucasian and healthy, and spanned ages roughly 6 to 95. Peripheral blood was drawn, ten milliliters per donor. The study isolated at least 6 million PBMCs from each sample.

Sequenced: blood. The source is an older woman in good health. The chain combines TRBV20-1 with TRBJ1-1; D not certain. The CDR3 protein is CSARVPLGTDTEAFF. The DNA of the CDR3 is TGCAGTGCTAGAGTCCCACTGGGTACGGACACTGAAGCTTTCTTT.